These T cell receptor beta chains were read from a single sample in a study of beta chain features in type 1 diabetes. Sequencing was performed with immunoSEQ multiplex PCR; in TCRdb, only in-frame clones are kept and a portion is missing. Here the sample spans tens of thousands of clones, 55% to 70% being singletons. The sequenced sample consisted of stem cell memory CD4+ T cells from blood. The origin of the receptors is a woman in her thirties or forties with type 1 diabetes. Each CDR3 is given with its conserved first and last residue. Each record gives: D gene, V gene, clone size, J gene, CDR3 protein, CDR3 DNA. The D gene is left open where the match is weak. Not every row has a clone size; where given, it reads once, few, many or a size class.

D gene: TRBD2
V gene: TRBV28
clone size: NA
J gene: TRBJ2-1
CDR3 protein: CASSFGLAGGNEQFF
CDR3 DNA: TGTGCCAGCAGTTTTGGTCTAGCGGGAGGCAATGAGCAGTTCTTC

D gene: NA
V gene: TRBV23-1
clone size: NA
J gene: TRBJ1-1
CDR3 protein: CASRLPGTEAFF
CDR3 DNA: TGCGCCAGCAGGCTCCCGGGGACTGAAGCTTTCTTT

D gene: TRBD1
V gene: TRBV9
clone size: few
J gene: TRBJ1-3
CDR3 protein: CASSVEQGAVNTIYF
CDR3 DNA: TGTGCCAGCAGCGTAGAACAGGGGGCCGTAAACACCATATATTTT

D gene: NA
V gene: TRBV6-6
clone size: NA
J gene: TRBJ2-7
CDR3 protein: CASSPDRTGYEQYF
CDR3 DNA: TGTGCCAGCAGTCCCGATCGGACTGGCTACGAGCAGTACTTC

D gene: NA
V gene: TRBV21-1
clone size: NA
J gene: TRBJ2-1
CDR3 protein: CASKGDRAYNEQFF
CDR3 DNA: TGTGCCAGCAAAGGGGACAGGGCCTACAATGAGCAGTTCTTC

D gene: NA
V gene: TRBV30
clone size: NA
J gene: TRBJ2-3
CDR3 protein: CAWSLYTGTDTQYF
CDR3 DNA: TGTGCCTGGAGTTTGTATACAGGCACAGATACGCAGTATTTT

D gene: TRBD1
V gene: TRBV30
clone size: NA
J gene: TRBJ1-2
CDR3 protein: CAWTLGQYGYTF
CDR3 DNA: TGTGCCTGGACGTTGGGACAGTATGGCTACACCTTC

D gene: TRBD1
V gene: TRBV7-2
clone size: few
J gene: TRBJ2-2
CDR3 protein: CASSFQTGDTGELFF
CDR3 DNA: TGTGCCAGCAGCTTTCAGACAGGGGACACCGGGGAGCTGTTTTTT

D gene: NA
V gene: TRBV6-6
clone size: few
J gene: TRBJ2-5
CDR3 protein: CASSPEETQYF
CDR3 DNA: TGTGCCAGCAGTCCAGAAGAGACCCAGTACTTC

D gene: NA
V gene: TRBV5-1
clone size: NA
J gene: TRBJ1-1
CDR3 protein: CASRWAGELNTEAFF
CDR3 DNA: TGCGCCAGCAGGTGGGCAGGGGAGTTGAACACTGAAGCTTTCTTT

D gene: NA
V gene: TRBV5-4
clone size: NA
J gene: TRBJ2-5
CDR3 protein: CASSLRGFGTQYF
CDR3 DNA: TGTGCCAGCAGCTTGCGCGGTTTCGGGACCCAGTACTTC

D gene: TRBD2
V gene: TRBV7-6
clone size: NA
J gene: TRBJ2-1
CDR3 protein: CASSFGLAVVEQFF
CDR3 DNA: TGTGCCAGCAGCTTCGGACTAGCAGTAGTTGAGCAGTTCTTC

D gene: NA
V gene: TRBV7-2
clone size: few
J gene: TRBJ2-6
CDR3 protein: CASSFTGPGANVLTF
CDR3 DNA: TGTGCCAGCAGCTTTACAGGCCCTGGGGCCAACGTCCTGACTTTC

D gene: TRBD1
V gene: TRBV4-2
clone size: NA
J gene: TRBJ1-1
CDR3 protein: CASSLWPGQGMNTEAFF
CDR3 DNA: TGTGCCAGCAGCCTTTGGCCGGGACAGGGCATGAACACTGAAGCTTTCTTT

D gene: TRBD2
V gene: TRBV7-2
clone size: NA
J gene: TRBJ2-1
CDR3 protein: CASSTGASGHNEQFF
CDR3 DNA: TGTGCCAGCAGCACCGGGGCTAGCGGTCACAATGAGCAGTTCTTC

D gene: TRBD1
V gene: TRBV6-6
clone size: NA
J gene: TRBJ2-5
CDR3 protein: CASSYSTGGQETQYF
CDR3 DNA: TGTGCCAGCAGTTACTCGACAGGGGGCCAAGAGACCCAGTACTTC

D gene: NA
V gene: TRBV5-4
clone size: few
J gene: TRBJ1-1
CDR3 protein: CASSPKGGRTNTEAFF
CDR3 DNA: TGTGCCAGCAGCCCGAAAGGAGGACGGACGAACACTGAAGCTTTCTTT

D gene: NA
V gene: TRBV19
clone size: NA
J gene: TRBJ1-5
CDR3 protein: CASSIVAMTDYQPQHF
CDR3 DNA: TGTGCCAGTAGTATAGTTGCCATGACTGATTATCAGCCCCAGCATTTT

D gene: NA
V gene: TRBV11-2
clone size: NA
J gene: TRBJ2-5
CDR3 protein: CASSPRPRALETQYF
CDR3 DNA: TGTGCCAGCAGCCCTAGGCCCAGGGCCTTGGAGACCCAGTACTTC

D gene: NA
V gene: TRBV7-3
clone size: NA
J gene: TRBJ2-1
CDR3 protein: CASSTQGYNEQFF
CDR3 DNA: TGTGCCAGCAGCACTCAGGGATACAATGAGCAGTTCTTC

D gene: TRBD2
V gene: TRBV5-4
clone size: NA
J gene: TRBJ2-7
CDR3 protein: CASSSGGAGHEQYF
CDR3 DNA: TGTGCCAGCAGCAGTGGGGGAGCGGGGCACGAGCAGTACTTC

D gene: NA
V gene: TRBV15
clone size: NA
J gene: TRBJ1-3
CDR3 protein: CATSRDPNWLIAQNTIYF
CDR3 DNA: TGTGCCACCAGCAGAGATCCAAATTGGCTCATTGCACAAAACACCATATATTTT

D gene: TRBD1
V gene: TRBV4-1
clone size: NA
J gene: TRBJ1-2
CDR3 protein: CASSQAFGTGVYGYTF
CDR3 DNA: TGCGCCAGCAGCCAAGCATTCGGGACAGGGGTATATGGCTACACCTTC

D gene: NA
V gene: TRBV18
clone size: NA
J gene: TRBJ1-5
CDR3 protein: CASSESNQPQHF
CDR3 DNA: TGTGCCAGCTCAGAGAGCAATCAGCCCCAGCATTTT

D gene: TRBD1
V gene: TRBV2
clone size: NA
J gene: TRBJ1-2
CDR3 protein: CASRQGDGYTF
CDR3 DNA: TGTGCCAGCAGACAGGGGGATGGCTACACCTTC

D gene: TRBD1
V gene: TRBV28
clone size: once
J gene: TRBJ1-2
CDR3 protein: CASSPPRDRLRSYTF
CDR3 DNA: TGTGCCAGCAGTCCGCCCCGGGACAGGCTTAGGAGCTACACCTTC

D gene: TRBD1
V gene: TRBV6-6
clone size: NA
J gene: TRBJ1-2
CDR3 protein: CASRTRTGDDYGYTF
CDR3 DNA: TGTGCCAGCAGAACCCGGACAGGGGATGACTATGGCTACACCTTC

D gene: NA
V gene: TRBV7-3
clone size: once
J gene: TRBJ2-7
CDR3 protein: CASASQAGDSYEQYF
CDR3 DNA: TGTGCCAGCGCTTCGCAGGCGGGCGACTCCTACGAGCAGTACTTC

D gene: NA
V gene: TRBV18
clone size: NA
J gene: TRBJ1-2
CDR3 protein: CASSPTGQIDYGYTF
CDR3 DNA: TGTGCCAGCTCACCAACAGGACAGATAGACTATGGCTACACCTTC

D gene: NA
V gene: TRBV4-1
clone size: few
J gene: TRBJ2-1
CDR3 protein: CASSQYTGRRAYNEQFF
CDR3 DNA: TGCGCCAGCAGCCAATACACGGGGAGGAGGGCCTACAATGAGCAGTTCTTC

D gene: NA
V gene: TRBV6-5
clone size: NA
J gene: TRBJ1-3
CDR3 protein: CASSLNPGRNTIYF
CDR3 DNA: TGTGCCAGCAGTCTAAACCCAGGGCGAAACACCATATATTTT

D gene: NA
V gene: TRBV11-2
clone size: NA
J gene: TRBJ1-1
CDR3 protein: CASSLGKTPQSNTEAFF
CDR3 DNA: TGTGCCAGCAGCTTAGGAAAGACACCACAATCGAACACTGAAGCTTTCTTT

D gene: NA
V gene: TRBV18
clone size: once
J gene: TRBJ1-2
CDR3 protein: CASSPNPGSYGYTF
CDR3 DNA: TGTGCCAGCTCCCCCAACCCAGGTTCCTATGGCTACACCTTC

D gene: TRBD2
V gene: TRBV7-9
clone size: NA
J gene: TRBJ2-1
CDR3 protein: CASSEAGGRWEQFF
CDR3 DNA: TGTGCCAGCAGCGAAGCGGGAGGGCGTTGGGAGCAGTTCTTC

D gene: NA
V gene: TRBV7-2
clone size: NA
J gene: TRBJ2-5
CDR3 protein: CASSLTLGAETQYF
CDR3 DNA: TGTGCCAGCAGCCTCACGCTGGGGGCGGAGACCCAGTACTTC

D gene: NA
V gene: TRBV6-6
clone size: NA
J gene: TRBJ1-2
CDR3 protein: CASDPWGRGYTF
CDR3 DNA: TGTGCCAGCGACCCATGGGGGCGAGGCTACACCTTC

D gene: NA
V gene: TRBV7-9
clone size: NA
J gene: TRBJ1-2
CDR3 protein: CASSPDPDYGYTF
CDR3 DNA: TGTGCCAGCAGCCCCGATCCGGACTATGGCTACACCTTC

D gene: TRBD2
V gene: TRBV28
clone size: NA
J gene: TRBJ2-7
CDR3 protein: CASSQPGLAAEQYF
CDR3 DNA: TGTGCCAGCAGCCAACCGGGACTAGCGGCCGAGCAGTACTTC

D gene: TRBD1
V gene: TRBV7-2
clone size: NA
J gene: TRBJ1-1
CDR3 protein: CASSLTGQGSNEAFF
CDR3 DNA: TGTGCCAGCAGCTTAACGGGACAGGGAAGTAATGAAGCTTTCTTT

D gene: TRBD1
V gene: TRBV5-6
clone size: NA
J gene: TRBJ2-4
CDR3 protein: CASSRQGDGDIQYF
CDR3 DNA: TGTGCCAGCAGCCGACAGGGGGACGGGGACATTCAGTACTTC

D gene: TRBD1
V gene: TRBV28
clone size: NA
J gene: TRBJ2-3
CDR3 protein: CASSAGQGRRATDTQYF
CDR3 DNA: TGTGCCAGCAGCGCTGGACAGGGGAGGAGGGCCACAGATACGCAGTATTTT

D gene: TRBD1
V gene: TRBV7-2
clone size: NA
J gene: TRBJ2-4
CDR3 protein: CASSPYDRGENIQYF
CDR3 DNA: TGTGCCAGCAGCCCTTACGACAGGGGGGAAAACATTCAGTACTTC

D gene: TRBD2
V gene: TRBV6-6
clone size: few
J gene: TRBJ2-1
CDR3 protein: CASSSVYGERGQFF
CDR3 DNA: TGTGCCAGCAGTTCCGTCTACGGGGAGCGGGGCCAGTTCTTC

D gene: NA
V gene: TRBV6-5
clone size: NA
J gene: TRBJ2-7
CDR3 protein: CASSLLGLNYEQYF
CDR3 DNA: TGTGCCAGCAGCCTCCTTGGACTCAACTACGAGCAGTACTTC

D gene: TRBD1
V gene: TRBV6-5
clone size: few
J gene: TRBJ2-6
CDR3 protein: CASIADRPGANVLTF
CDR3 DNA: TGTGCCAGCATTGCGGACAGGCCTGGGGCCAACGTCCTGACTTTC

D gene: TRBD1
V gene: TRBV18
clone size: NA
J gene: TRBJ2-7
CDR3 protein: CASSPSPGQGIHEQYF
CDR3 DNA: TGTGCCAGCTCACCATCTCCGGGACAGGGGATACACGAGCAGTACTTC